The TCR beta chain under discussion was sequenced for a study of OX40 agonist ivuxolimab in advanced cancers. Study in general: Of mixed ages from about 20 to 80 and averaging roughly 60 years, the group was approximately 80% male.

Study-wide points: Among the lowest peripheral clonal expansion occurred in 0.1-3.0 mg/kg partial responders. Averaged across samples, CD8+ T cells carried more expanded clones than CD4+ did.

Libraries were prepared by immunoSEQ multiplex PCR; TCRdb keeps only in-frame clonotypes and omits some of them. Among around 50,000 clones listed, about 83% were seen once. Regarding this clone: Its antigen is unknown.

The sequence derives from an adult with an advanced solid tumor such as melanoma, head and neck, liver or kidney cancer. Sequenced material: CD4+ or CD8+ T cells sorted from blood, taken in a trial of the OX40 agonist ivuxolimab.

The CDR3 nucleotides read TGTGCCAGCAGGGGAGAGGGGGGCACAGATACGCAGTATTTT. Translation gives CASRGEGGTDTQYF. The chain uses TRBV2 and TRBJ2-3, with D perhaps matching TRBD1 (6 bases). Per the germline V gene, CDR1 is SNHLY and CDR2 is FYNNEI. The CDR3 length is 14 residues. Trimming removed 6 bases at V and 1 base at J, with 11 bases between.